The 26 T cell receptor beta chains below all came from one sample that was sequenced in a study of T cell responses to AZD1222 COVID-19 vaccine. TCRdb keeps only in-frame clones here, not all; method: immunoSEQ multiplex PCR. The sample comprises about 120,000 clones, just under 90% of which are singletons, and almost 4.5% rests with the top ten. The source was peripheral blood, collected on day 0 of AZD1222 vaccination. Receptor source: an adult in good health.

The gene calls are TRBV28 and TRBJ2-7; 9 nucleotides agree with TRBD1. The CDR3 is 15 amino acids. V shed 7 bases and J 7 bases; nucleotides not matched to a gene: 14. Germline CDR1 MDHEN, CDR2 SYDVKM. Here the CDR3 reads CASTTGGLHPGEQYF. In DNA, the CDR3 is TGTGCCAGCACCACAGGGGGCCTCCACCCGGGAGAGCAGTACTTC.

This clone appeared once. The gene calls are TRBV19 and TRBJ1-4; 7 bases agree with TRBD1. Germline CDR1 and CDR2: LNHDA and SQIVND (reference sequence). The CDR3 is 14 amino acids. Trimming at V came to 6 bases and at J to 4 bases, leaving 5 bases not matched to a gene. CDR3 nucleotides: TGTGCCAGTAGCAGGGGGAGGGGTAATGAAAAACTGTTTTTT. The encoded protein is CASSRGRGNEKLFF.

The J gene is TRBJ1-2, the V gene TRBV3-1 (or the pseudogene TRBV3-2), with a possible D match to TRBD1 (5 bases). Germline values: CDR1 LGHDT, CDR2 YNNKEL (reference sequence). The CDR3 extends over 12 amino acids. V was cut by 5 bases and J by 6 bases, with 10 bases left in between. The CDR3 here is CASSNQGNGYTF. For the CDR3, the DNA is TGTGCCAGCAGCAATCAGGGAAATGGCTACACCTTC.

This rearrangement joins TRBV3-1 (or the pseudogene TRBV3-2) to TRBJ2-1; D tentatively fits TRBD1 or TRBD2 (6 bases each). The CDR3 is 14 amino acids. Germline lookup yields CDR1 LGHDT and CDR2 YNNKEL (reference sequence). With 7 bases removed from V and 6 bases from J, the gap between germline ends came to 16 bases. Here the CDR3 reads CASTRGGFGNEQFF. DNA of the CDR3: TGTGCCAGCACCCGAGGGGGGTTTGGCAATGAGCAGTTCTTC.

J is TRBJ1-5 and V is TRBV7-9, with D perhaps matching TRBD1 (5 bases). The CDR3 is 13 amino acids. Germline assignment: CDR1 SEHNR and CDR2 FQNEAQ (reference sequence). The V end was cut by 2 bases, the J end by 7 bases, with 9 bases between. This chain's CDR3 is CASSLTGGQPQHF. In DNA form, the CDR3 reads TGTGCCAGCAGCTTAACCGGGGGACAGCCCCAGCATTTT.

The V and J genes are TRBV13 and TRBJ2-7, with 13 bases aligning to TRBD2. The trim removed 3 bases at V and 5 bases at J, leaving 4 bases unmatched. The CDR3 has 15 residues. The V gene's germline CDR1 is PRHDT and CDR2 FYEKMQ (reference sequence). The CDR3 bases are TGTGCCAGCAGCTTTCCGACTAGCGGGGGGAACGAGCAGTACTTC. Translating it yields CASSFPTSGGNEQYF. Looking up the rest from reference TRBV13 and TRBJ2-7 gives the full variable domain: AAGVIQSPRHLIKEKRETATLKCYPIPRHDTVYWYQQGPGQDPQFLISFYEKMQSDKGSIPDRFSAQQFSDYHSELNMSSLELGDSALYFCASSFPTSGGNEQYFGPGTRLTVT.

This rearrangement joins TRBV4-2 to TRBJ2-3, with 12 bases matching TRBD2. Germline CDR1 and CDR2: LGHNA and YNFKEQ. J was trimmed by 5 bases and V by 3 bases; bases with no gene match: 6. This CDR3 comprises 16 residues. CDR3 DNA sequence: TGTGCCAGCAGCCAGGAGACTAGCGGGAGTCGAGATACGCAGTATTTT. As protein: CASSQETSGSRDTQYF.

V usage is TRBV5-1 and J usage is TRBJ1-6; D is undetermined. The germline gives CDR1 SGHRS, CDR2 YFSETQ. The CDR3 spans 15 residues. Trimming removed 0 bases from V and 3 bases from J, with 7 bases in between. For the CDR3, the DNA is TGCGCCAGCAGCTTGGACGGACTCTATAATTCACCCCTCCACTTT. Its translation: CASSLDGLYNSPLHF. Full variable domain (missing parts from reference TRBV5-1 and TRBJ1-6): KAGVTQTPRYLIKTRGQQVTLSCSPISGHRSVSWYQQTPGQGLQFLFEYFSETQRNKGNFPGRFSGRQFSNSRSEMNVSTLELGDSALYLCASSLDGLYNSPLHFGNGTRLTVT.

CDR3 DNA: TGTGCCAGCAGCTTAGTAGGGGGTCGGTACGAGCAGTACTTC. This codes for CASSLVGGRYEQYF. The chain employs TRBV11-2 and TRBJ2-7, with a tentative D call TRBD1 (6 bases). Germline V gene data show CDR1 as SGHAT and CDR2 as FQNNGV. This CDR3 contains 14 residues. Trimming stripped 1 base from V and 4 bases from J, with 11 bases between.

Here the CDR3 DNA reads TGTGCCAGCGCCAAGGGGGCTGACGAGCAGTACTTC. Protein: CASAKGADEQYF. This chain uses TRBV27 with TRBJ2-7; TRBD1 aligns across 7 bases. The germline V gene encodes CDR1 MNHEY and CDR2 SMNVEV (reference sequence). The CDR3 has 12 residues. After removal of 8 bases from V and 5 bases from J, the junction contained 6 bases not matched to a gene.

The J gene is TRBJ2-2, the V gene TRBV15; D uncertain. This CDR3 is 17 amino acids long. Trimming left V 0 bases short and J 2 bases short, with 13 bases between. From germline, CDR1 is LNHNV and CDR2 YYDKDF (reference sequence). The DNA of the CDR3 is TGTGCCACCAGCAGAGATCGTGGAGAGGCAAACACCGGGGAGCTGTTTTTT. It specifies CATSRDRGEANTGELFF.

The chain combines TRBV30 with TRBJ1-2; the D gene is possibly TRBD1 (5 bases). This CDR3 region has 14 residues. Germline V gene lookup returns CDR1 GTSNPN and CDR2 SVGIG (reference sequence). Between the trimmed V and J ends, which lost 0 bases and 2 bases, there was a span of 10 bases. CDR3 DNA sequence: TGTGCCTGGAGTGTCCCCAGGGCCAACTATGGCTACACCTTC. Translating gives CAWSVPRANYGYTF. Together with reference TRBV30 and TRBJ1-2, the CDR3 gives the full variable domain: SQTIHQWPATLVQPVGSPLSLECTVEGTSNPNLYWYRQAAGRGLQLLFYSVGIGQISSEVPQNLSASRPQDRQFILSSKKLLLSDSGFYLCAWSVPRANYGYTFGSGTRLTVV.

The genes are TRBV7-9 and TRBJ1-6, with unresolved D. This CDR3 spans 13 amino acids. CDR1 is SEHNR, CDR2 FQNEAQ, per germline (reference sequence). Trimming pared 0 bases from V and 10 bases from J, leaving 7 bases between. CDR3 sequence: CASSLAGRSPLHF. CDR3 sequence (DNA): TGTGCCAGCAGCTTAGCGGGGAGGTCACCCCTCCACTTT.

The CDR3: CSVGRVERNTEAFF. CDR3 DNA sequence: TGCAGCGTTGGAAGGGTGGAGAGGAACACTGAAGCTTTCTTT. V usage is TRBV29-1 and J usage is TRBJ1-1; D is unresolved. The CDR3 has 14 amino acids. Trimming left V 4 bases short and J 1 base short, with 13 bases between. Germline loops: CDR1 SQVTM, CDR2 ANQGSEA.

V usage is TRBV10-3 and J usage is TRBJ2-2; D remains ambiguous. The germline V and J ends were trimmed by 8 bases and 7 bases, with 8 bases remaining between them. This CDR3 contains 11 residues. Germline loops: CDR1 ENHRY, CDR2 SYGVKD. The CDR3 DNA sequence: TGTGCCATCGGACCCGACGGGGAGCTGTTTTTT. Translating gives CAIGPDGELFF.

The gene calls are TRBV25-1 and TRBJ2-5, with 7 bases matching TRBD1. Germline V gene sequence: CDR1 MGHDK, CDR2 SYGVNS. V lost 2 bases, J lost 4 bases, and 4 bases stayed unmatched. The CDR3 length is 14 residues. The CDR3 DNA reads as TGTGCCAGCAGTGAACCAAACAGGGGAGAGACCCAGTACTTC. Translating gives CASSEPNRGETQYF.

CDR3 sequence reads: CASSLVGVTQETQYF. The CDR3 DNA follows: TGTGCCAGCAGCTTAGTAGGGGTTACCCAAGAGACCCAGTACTTC. The chain has TRBV7-2 and TRBJ2-5, with D possibly being TRBD1 (5 bases). Trimming pared 1 base from V and 1 base from J, leaving 10 bases between. The CDR3 sequence is 15 residues long. Looked up from germline, CDR1 is SGHTA and CDR2 is FQGNSA.

The rearrangement joins TRBV6-5 to TRBJ2-1; D possibly uses TRBD1 or TRBD2 (5 bases each). This CDR3 is 15 amino acids long. V lost 2 bases, J lost 9 bases, and 17 bases lay in between. Germline CDR1 and CDR2: MNHEY and SVGAGI. Here the CDR3 DNA reads TGTGCCAGCAGTTACCCCGGGACGGCGGCCGGTGAGCAGTTCTTC. Amino acids: CASSYPGTAAGEQFF.

CDR3 amino acids: CASSGAGIATNEKLFF. Written as DNA, the CDR3 is TGTGCCAGCAGTGGTGCAGGGATTGCAACTAATGAAAAACTGTTTTTT. The gene calls are TRBV6-1 and TRBJ1-4; tentative D call: TRBD1 (5 bases). This CDR3 spans 16 amino acids. Trimming pared 4 bases from V and 0 bases from J, leaving 12 bases between. Germline V gene lookup returns CDR1 MNHNS and CDR2 SASEGT.

The V call is TRBV12-3 or TRBV12-4, the J call TRBJ2-7; D tentatively reads TRBD1 or TRBD2 (5 bases each). The CDR3 spans 11 residues. The V and J ends lost 3 bases and 10 bases respectively, with 10 bases between them. Here the CDR3 DNA reads TGTGCCAGCAGTTTCCTGGGGGTACAGTACTTC. It translates to CASSFLGVQYF.

The CDR3, as DNA: TGTGCCAGCAGCCCGATTGGGGCCAACGTCCTGACTTTC. It codes for CASSPIGANVLTF. The rearrangement links TRBV28 to TRBJ2-6; D remains ambiguous. The germline V gene encodes CDR1 MDHEN and CDR2 SYDVKM. The V gene lost 6 bases and the J gene lost 3 bases, with 6 bases spanning the gap. The CDR3 has 13 residues.

The rearrangement links TRBV21-1 to TRBJ1-4. TRBV21-1 is designated a pseudogene. This CDR3 is 17 amino acids long. The CDR3 nucleotides are TGTGCCAGCAGCAAACCCATGCGGGACGCCGTTAATGAAAAACTGTTTTTT. This gives the protein CASSKPMRDAVNEKLFF.

The chain couples TRBV5-6 to TRBJ1-2; possibly TRBD1 for D (5 bases). CDR1 and CDR2 from the germline V gene are SGHDT and YYEEEE. The V and J ends lost 0 bases and 5 bases respectively, with 14 bases between them. CDR3 length: 15 residues. The CDR3 loop is CASSLVGGSYYGYTF. For the CDR3, the DNA is TGTGCCAGCAGCTTGGTCGGGGGGTCCTATTATGGCTACACCTTC.

The chain uses TRBV19 and TRBJ1-1, with D maybe TRBD1 (5 bases). This CDR3 has 16 amino acids. Looked up from germline, CDR1 is LNHDA and CDR2 is SQIVND (reference sequence). Deletions cut 5 bases from V and 6 bases from J, with 22 bases between. The CDR3 sequence is CASSQERGVLSSEAFF. The CDR3 nucleotides read TGTGCCAGTAGTCAGGAGCGGGGGGTCTTGTCATCTGAAGCTTTCTTT.

The gene calls are TRBV6-5 and TRBJ2-1; 12 nucleotides match TRBD2. CDR3 length equals 15 residues. The germline V gene has CDR1 MNHEY and CDR2 SVGAGI. The V segment lost 5 bases and the J segment 8 bases; nucleotides outside the gene matches: 7. This CDR3 reads CASSRPGLAGDEQFF. The DNA of the CDR3 is TGTGCCAGCAGTAGACCGGGACTAGCGGGCGATGAGCAGTTCTTC.

The rearrangement joins TRBV19 to TRBJ1-1, with D possibly being TRBD1 (5 bases). The V gene lost 4 bases and the J gene lost 6 bases, with 18 bases spanning the gap. Germline CDR1 LNHDA, CDR2 SQIVND (reference sequence). CDR3 size: 15 residues. DNA of the CDR3: TGTGCCAGTAGTAGGCGACGGCTCGGGGCTTCTGAAGCTTTCTTT. Translating gives CASSRRRLGASEAFF.